These T cell receptor beta chains were read from a single sample in a study of blood T cell repertoires in COVID-19. TCRdb's copy holds only in-frame clones and misses some; the assay was immunoSEQ multiplex PCR. The sample lists some 390,000 clones; 85% to 90% were seen once. Sequencing was carried out using PBMCs or T cells enriched from blood (not recorded which). These TCRs come from a young man who had recovered from COVID-19. CDR3s include the opening cysteine and the closing phenylalanine or tryptophan. Each record gives: clone size, J gene, V gene, D gene, CDR3 protein, CDR3 DNA. D genes are given only for firm matches. A row's size may be missing; if present it is once, few, many or a size class.

abundance: .; j_gene: TRBJ1-1; v_gene: TRBV2; d_gene: .; CDR3aa: CASSTLSGGNTEAFF; CDR3nt: TGTGCCAGCAGTACCCTGTCCGGTGGGAACACTGAAGCTTTCTTT
abundance: many; j_gene: TRBJ2-1; v_gene: TRBV9; d_gene: TRBD2; CDR3aa: CASSLLAGAQFF; CDR3nt: TGTGCCAGCAGCTTACTAGCGGGAGCGCAGTTCTTC
abundance: .; j_gene: TRBJ1-3; v_gene: TRBV12-5; d_gene: TRBD1; CDR3aa: CASGTNRGGPGNTIYF; CDR3nt: TGTGCTAGTGGGACGAACAGGGGGGGGCCTGGAAACACCATATATTTT
abundance: .; j_gene: TRBJ2-1; v_gene: TRBV27; d_gene: TRBD2; CDR3aa: CASSDLAGHDAYNEQFF; CDR3nt: TGTGCCAGCAGTGACCTAGCGGGACACGACGCCTACAATGAGCAGTTCTTC
abundance: .; j_gene: TRBJ2-3; v_gene: TRBV5-1; d_gene: .; CDR3aa: CASSLGGSITDTQYF; CDR3nt: TGCGCCAGCAGCTTGGGAGGTTCCATCACAGATACGCAGTATTTT
abundance: .; j_gene: TRBJ2-1; v_gene: TRBV9; d_gene: .; CDR3aa: CASSVEVSSYNEQFF; CDR3nt: TGTGCCAGCAGCGTAGAAGTGAGCTCCTACAATGAGCAGTTCTTC
abundance: .; j_gene: TRBJ2-7; v_gene: TRBV6-5; d_gene: .; CDR3aa: CASGRESYEQYF; CDR3nt: TGTGCCAGCGGGAGAGAATCCTACGAGCAGTACTTC
abundance: .; j_gene: TRBJ2-7; v_gene: TRBV3-1/TRBV3-2; d_gene: .; CDR3aa: CASSHGSAYEQYF; CDR3nt: TGTGCCAGCAGCCACGGGAGTGCCTACGAGCAGTACTTC
abundance: once; j_gene: TRBJ1-1; v_gene: TRBV5-1; d_gene: .; CDR3aa: CASSFDDRNTEAFF; CDR3nt: TGCGCCAGCAGCTTCGACGACAGGAACACTGAAGCTTTCTTT
abundance: .; j_gene: TRBJ1-5; v_gene: TRBV19; d_gene: TRBD1; CDR3aa: CASRADRADNQPQHF; CDR3nt: TGTGCCAGTAGGGCGGACAGGGCGGACAATCAGCCCCAGCATTTT
abundance: .; j_gene: TRBJ2-1; v_gene: TRBV10-2; d_gene: .; CDR3aa: CASSWLAGFDEQFF; CDR3nt: TGCGCCAGCAGTTGGTTAGCAGGGTTCGATGAGCAGTTCTTC
abundance: once; j_gene: TRBJ1-2; v_gene: TRBV6-6; d_gene: TRBD1; CDR3aa: CASSTGARGYTF; CDR3nt: TGTGCCAGCAGCACAGGGGCCCGGGGCTACACCTTC
abundance: .; j_gene: TRBJ2-7; v_gene: TRBV18; d_gene: TRBD1; CDR3aa: CASSLGQGGLEQYF; CDR3nt: TGTGCCAGCTCACTGGGACAGGGGGGCCTCGAGCAGTACTTC
abundance: .; j_gene: TRBJ1-2; v_gene: TRBV29-1; d_gene: .; CDR3aa: CSDSTGTDYGYTF; CDR3nt: TGCAGCGACAGCACCGGGACTGACTATGGCTACACCTTC
abundance: .; j_gene: TRBJ1-3; v_gene: TRBV4-1; d_gene: .; CDR3aa: CASGTGFGNTIYF; CDR3nt: TGCGCCAGCGGAACAGGGTTTGGAAACACCATATATTTT
abundance: few; j_gene: TRBJ1-1; v_gene: TRBV19; d_gene: .; CDR3aa: CASSFQVNTEAFF; CDR3nt: TGTGCCAGTAGTTTCCAGGTGAACACTGAAGCTTTCTTT
abundance: once; j_gene: TRBJ1-3; v_gene: TRBV7-8; d_gene: TRBD1; CDR3aa: CASSLETGEPYTIYF; CDR3nt: TGTGCCAGCAGCTTAGAGACAGGGGAGCCTTACACCATATATTTT
abundance: .; j_gene: TRBJ2-3; v_gene: TRBV5-1; d_gene: .; CDR3aa: CASSSTGEVTDTQYF; CDR3nt: TGCGCCAGCAGCTCCACAGGGGAGGTGACAGATACGCAGTATTTT
abundance: once; j_gene: TRBJ2-3; v_gene: TRBV7-3; d_gene: .; CDR3aa: CASSRARADTQYF; CDR3nt: TGTGCCAGCAGCCGCGCGCGGGCAGATACGCAGTATTTT
abundance: .; j_gene: TRBJ2-2; v_gene: TRBV7-9; d_gene: .; CDR3aa: CASRSNIGENTGELFF; CDR3nt: TGTGCCAGCAGATCAAATATCGGAGAGAACACCGGGGAGCTGTTTTTT
abundance: .; j_gene: TRBJ2-2; v_gene: TRBV24-1; d_gene: TRBD2; CDR3aa: CATSDPNRGANTGELFF; CDR3nt: TGTGCCACCAGTGACCCGAACCGGGGGGCGAACACCGGGGAGCTGTTTTTT
abundance: .; j_gene: TRBJ2-5; v_gene: TRBV19; d_gene: .; CDR3aa: CASNSDSLSKTQYF; CDR3nt: TGTGCCAGTAACTCGGACAGCCTGAGTAAGACCCAGTACTTC
abundance: .; j_gene: TRBJ2-1; v_gene: TRBV19; d_gene: TRBD2; CDR3aa: CASSMGTSGRNEQFF; CDR3nt: TGTGCCAGTAGTATGGGGACTAGCGGGAGGAATGAGCAGTTCTTC
abundance: .; j_gene: TRBJ2-5; v_gene: TRBV9; d_gene: TRBD2; CDR3aa: CASSVALAGETQYF; CDR3nt: TGTGCCAGCAGCGTAGCCCTAGCGGGTGAGACCCAGTACTTC
abundance: .; j_gene: TRBJ2-2; v_gene: TRBV7-2; d_gene: TRBD2; CDR3aa: CASSLSGLAGANTGELFF; CDR3nt: TGTGCCAGCAGCTTAAGCGGACTAGCGGGGGCGAACACCGGGGAGCTGTTTTTT
abundance: .; j_gene: TRBJ2-1; v_gene: TRBV7-3; d_gene: .; CDR3aa: CASSLRASANSYNEQFF; CDR3nt: TGTGCCAGCAGCCTACGAGCTAGCGCCAATTCCTACAATGAGCAGTTCTTC
abundance: .; j_gene: TRBJ1-4; v_gene: TRBV24-1; d_gene: .; CDR3aa: CATSDPGRFGEKLFF; CDR3nt: TGTGCCACCAGTGACCCCGGGAGGTTCGGTGAAAAACTGTTTTTT